This T cell receptor beta chain was recovered during a study of T cell responses to AZD1222 COVID-19 vaccine. The table came from immunoSEQ multiplex PCR; TCRdb's copy has only in-frame clones and leaves some out. The sample lists 140,000 to 150,000 clones; 93% were seen once. Study-wide results and limits: Spike-specific TCR repertoires showed rising breadth and depth after two AZD1222 doses. Repertoire samples came only from after the peak T cell response. With dominance at 160-218 and 743-854, vaccine-associated CD4 TCRs spanned spike.

To note about this clone: Its antigen is unknown.

CDR1 is SGHTA and CDR2 is FQGNSA in the germline V gene. CDR3 length: 15 residues. V was clipped by 1 base and J by 6 bases, with 10 bases between them. The V and J genes are TRBV7-2 and TRBJ1-6, with a weak D call TRBD1 (5 bases). Source: peripheral blood, taken on day 0 of AZD1222 vaccination. This receptor was obtained from an adult in good health. DNA for the CDR3: TGTGCCAGCAGCTTAGACCAGGGCCCTAATTCACCCCTCCACTTT. The encoded protein is CASSLDQGPNSPLHF. Variable domain in full (rest from reference TRBV7-2 and TRBJ1-6): GAGVSQSPSNKVTEKGKDVELRCDPISGHTALYWYRQSLGQGLEFLIYFQGNSAPDKSGLPSDRFSAERTGGSVSTLTIQRTQQEDSAVYLCASSLDQGPNSPLHFGNGTRLTVT.